Listed below are T cell receptor beta chains from one sample, sequenced in a study of blood T cells in healthy people across ages. One entry per CDR3 protein, called by TCRdb with MiXCR from the 5' RACE reads. The sample has over 1,500,000 distinct CDR3 sequences, roughly two fifths seen once. The source material was blood. The receptors originated from a human donor in good health. The CDR3 runs from the conserved cysteine through the conserved F or W. The order of the fields is D gene, V gene, J gene, clone size, CDR3 DNA, CDR3 protein. D genes are given only for firm matches. The size field is filled for only some rows; it gives once, few, many or a size class.

TRBD1	TRBV4-2	TRBJ1-2	few	TGTGCCAGCAGCCAAGAACAGGGGGCGGAGGGCTATGGCTACACCTTC	CASSQEQGAEGYGYTF
NA	TRBV20-1	TRBJ2-1	NA	TGCAGTGCTAGACACGCCGCTTTACAGTTCTTC	CSARHAALQFF
NA	TRBV20-1	TRBJ2-1	NA	TGCAGTGCTAGAGATGGAGCTTCTGCCTACAATGAGCAGTTCTTC	CSARDGASAYNEQFF
NA	TRBV4-2	TRBJ2-7	NA	TGTGCCAGCAGCCGACTAGGTGGATACGAGCAGTACTTC	CASSRLGGYEQYF
NA	TRBV5-1	TRBJ2-7	once	TGCGCCAGCAGCTTGGGACACTCGACTGACGAGCAGTACTTC	CASSLGHSTDEQYF
NA	TRBV7-2	TRBJ2-1	NA	TGTGCCAGCGGCTTAGGGGTGCCTGAGCAGTTCTTC	CASGLGVPEQFF
TRBD1	TRBV12-3/TRBV12-4	TRBJ2-1	few	TGTGCCAGCAGTCTACCCCCGGGACAGGGAGTGGATGAGCAGTTCTTC	CASSLPPGQGVDEQFF
NA	TRBV4-3	TRBJ1-2	many	TGCGCCAGCAGCCAAGACAGGGCTGGCGGCTACACCTTC	CASSQDRAGGYTF
TRBD1	TRBV24-1	TRBJ2-2	NA	TGTGCCACCAGTGATTCGAGGACAGGGGTCGGGGAGCTGTTTTTT	CATSDSRTGVGELFF
TRBD2	TRBV5-1	TRBJ2-3	once	TGCGCCAGCAGCTTGGTGGTACTAGCGGGGGGGTTAAACACAGATACGCAGTATTTT	CASSLVVLAGGLNTDTQYF
TRBD1	TRBV10-3	TRBJ2-1	NA	TGTGCCATCAGTGAGGACAGGGAGACCAATGAGCAGTTCTTC	CAISEDRETNEQFF
NA	TRBV5-4	TRBJ1-4	NA	TGTGCCAGCAGCTTGAGGGGGGTCGGTGAAAAACTGTTTTTT	CASSLRGVGEKLFF
NA	TRBV5-1	TRBJ2-2	once	TGCGCCAGCAGCTTGGCATGGGGCCCTCCGGACACCGGGGAGCTGTTTTTT	CASSLAWGPPDTGELFF
TRBD2	TRBV6-5	TRBJ2-3	NA	TGTGCCAGCAGTTACCAGACTAGCGCCACAGATACGCAGTATTTT	CASSYQTSATDTQYF
NA	TRBV20-1	TRBJ2-3	NA	TGCAGTGCTAGAGATTTTGGAGGGAGTAGTGGCACAGATACGCAGTATTTT	CSARDFGGSSGTDTQYF
TRBD2	TRBV20-1	TRBJ2-5	NA	TGCAGTGCTAGAGATCCGCGGGGGGGATCCCAAGAGACCCAGTACTTC	CSARDPRGGSQETQYF
NA	TRBV7-3	TRBJ1-5	NA	TGTGCCAGCAGCGAAATGGGGGGGGGAAATCAGCCCCAGCATTTT	CASSEMGGGNQPQHF
NA	TRBV20-1	TRBJ2-7	few	TGCAGTGCTACCGGGACGGGCAGCTCCTACGAGCAGTACTTC	CSATGTGSSYEQYF
TRBD2	TRBV7-9	TRBJ2-7	NA	TGTGCCAGCAGCCCCCGTGATGCTAGCGGGGGCCACCCTTACTACAATGAGCAGTACTTC	CASSPRDASGGHPYYNEQYF
NA	TRBV20-1	TRBJ2-1	NA	TGCAGTGCTAGCCGTCCTGGGGACAATGAGCAGTTCTTC	CSASRPGDNEQFF
TRBD1	TRBV5-1	TRBJ2-5	NA	TGCGCCAGCAGCTTGACAGGGGATCATGGAGAGACCCAGTACTTC	CASSLTGDHGETQYF
NA	TRBV7-2	TRBJ2-1	NA	TGTGCCAGCAGCTTTTCGGTGACCCAGTTCTTC	CASSFSVTQFF
NA	TRBV2	TRBJ1-6	NA	TGTGCCAGCAAGGTTCGGAATTCACCCCTCCACTTT	CASKVRNSPLHF
NA	TRBV12-3/TRBV12-4	TRBJ2-7	NA	TGTGCCAGCAGTTTAGCGCTACCCCTCTACGAGCAGTACTTC	CASSLALPLYEQYF
TRBD2	TRBV9	TRBJ2-1	NA	TGTGCCAGCAGCGCCAGCGGGGGGGATTACAATGAGCAGTTCTTC	CASSASGGDYNEQFF
NA	TRBV19	TRBJ1-2	few	TGTGCCAGTCGCAGCGAGGGAGGGGGGAACTATGGCTACACCTTC	CASRSEGGGNYGYTF
NA	TRBV20-1	TRBJ2-1	many	TGCAGTGCTCTCCGGGACACAGGCTCCTACAATGAGCAGTTCTTC	CSALRDTGSYNEQFF
NA	TRBV7-9	TRBJ2-5	NA	TGTGCCAGCAGCCAACAAGGTGTTCAAGAGACCCAGTACTTC	CASSQQGVQETQYF
NA	TRBV6-2/TRBV6-3	TRBJ2-5	NA	TGTGCCAGCAGTCAACAGCGTTCACAAGAGACCCAGTACTTC	CASSQQRSQETQYF
NA	TRBV27	TRBJ1-2	NA	TGTGCCAGCAGTTTGGCGGGGTACAGGGAGTATGGCTACACCTTC	CASSLAGYREYGYTF
NA	TRBV5-1	TRBJ1-1	NA	TGCGCCAGCAGCTCCAGAGACTTGAACACTGAAGCTTTCTTT	CASSSRDLNTEAFF
NA	TRBV28	TRBJ2-7	many	TGTGCCAGCAGTTTTCTGGCGGGGAGCTCCTACGAGCAGTACTTC	CASSFLAGSSYEQYF
NA	TRBV7-2	TRBJ2-1	NA	TGTGCCAGCAGCTCAACCCACGGTACGGAGTTCTTC	CASSSTHGTEFF
TRBD1	TRBV20-1	TRBJ1-6	few	TGCAGTGCTGAGGACGGGACAGTTAATTCACCCCTCCACTTT	CSAEDGTVNSPLHF
NA	TRBV12-3/TRBV12-4	TRBJ2-6	few	TGTGCCAGCAGTTTGGTGGGAAGAGGGATCCTCTCTGGGGCCAACGTCCTGACTTTC	CASSLVGRGILSGANVLTF
NA	TRBV28	TRBJ2-2	NA	TGTGCCAGCAGTTTCGATTGGTCCGGGGAGCTGTTTTTT	CASSFDWSGELFF
NA	TRBV6-2/TRBV6-3	TRBJ1-1	few	TGTGCCAGCACCGGTGGGTACACTGAAGCTTTCTTT	CASTGGYTEAFF
NA	TRBV7-8	TRBJ1-1	NA	TGTGCCAGCAGCTTCACCAGGATAGGACTGAACACTGAAGCTTTCTTT	CASSFTRIGLNTEAFF
NA	TRBV6-5	TRBJ2-7	NA	TGTGCCAGCAGAGAGATGGGAAGTGGCGAGCAGTACTTC	CASREMGSGEQYF
NA	TRBV28	TRBJ1-1	NA	TGTGCCAGCAGCCAAGGAGGGTGGTACCCAGTCACTGAAGCTTTCTTT	CASSQGGWYPVTEAFF
TRBD1	TRBV5-6	TRBJ1-2	few	TGTGCCAGCAGCTTGGACAGGGGCTATTATGGCTACACCTTC	CASSLDRGYYGYTF
TRBD1	TRBV6-2/TRBV6-3	TRBJ1-2	NA	TGTGCCAGCAGTTTATCGGGACAGGGTTTCTATGGCTACACCTTC	CASSLSGQGFYGYTF
TRBD1	TRBV7-2	TRBJ1-2	NA	TGTGCCAGCAGCTTAGGTTGGGGACAGGGAAGGGGCTACACCTTC	CASSLGWGQGRGYTF
NA	TRBV4-3	TRBJ1-3	NA	TGCGCCAGCAGCCAAGAGTATGGGGCGGCTGGAAACACCATATATTTT	CASSQEYGAAGNTIYF
TRBD1	TRBV7-2	TRBJ1-5	few	TGTGCCAGCAGCTTAGACAGGGGTCAAGGTCAGCCCCAGCATTTT	CASSLDRGQGQPQHF
NA	TRBV11-2	TRBJ1-3	NA	TGTGCCACCTCACTCGGGGGGTCTTCTGGAAACACCATATATTTT	CATSLGGSSGNTIYF
TRBD2	TRBV12-3/TRBV12-4	TRBJ2-3	NA	TGTGCCAGCAGGCCGGGGGGGCCCGGAGATACGCAGTATTTT	CASRPGGPGDTQYF
TRBD2	TRBV3-1	TRBJ2-1	NA	TGTGCCAACAGCCAAGATTTAACTAGCGGGAGTTCGAATGAGCAGTTCTTC	CANSQDLTSGSSNEQFF
NA	TRBV6-2/TRBV6-3	TRBJ1-5	few	TGTGCCAGCAGTTATAGGGCAGGGAGTAATCAGCCCCAGCATTTT	CASSYRAGSNQPQHF
NA	TRBV3-1	TRBJ2-5	NA	TGCGCCAGCAGGTCTAGGGGCGACTCTCAAGAGACCCAGTACTTC	CASRSRGDSQETQYF
TRBD1	TRBV5-1	TRBJ2-1	NA	TGCGCCAGCAGCTTTATGGGACTCTCCGGGACAGGAGTTTTGGAGACCCAGTTCTTC	CASSFMGLSGTGVLETQFF